This T cell receptor beta chain was sequenced in a study of cytomegalovirus exposure and HLA in healthy donors. Findings and caveats of the study: Rarity held for most TCR sequences, but there were some public TCRs that occurred in many donors. Based on reports, TCR beta sequences accurately predicted HLA-A and HLA-B alleles for most subjects.

In its sample, this clone was seen once. Its target is unknown. The PCR had 60 Vbeta and 13 Jbeta primers. Some clones are missing from TCRdb's copy, which holds only in-frame ones; the method was immunoSEQ multiplex PCR. Of 150,000 to 200,000 clones in the sample, around three quarters were seen once. This sequence originates from a man aged 40-55 years in good health and CMV-seronegative. Sequencing was carried out using PBMCs.

In DNA, the CDR3 is TGTGCCAGCAGTCTTCAGGGGGCGGACATTCAGTACTTC. Protein sequence: CASSLQGADIQYF. J is TRBJ2-4 and V is TRBV2; 8 bases align to TRBD1. Germline assignment: CDR1 SNHLY and CDR2 FYNNEI. V gave up 5 bases and J gave up 8 bases; unmatched junction bases: 5. The CDR3 runs to 13 residues.